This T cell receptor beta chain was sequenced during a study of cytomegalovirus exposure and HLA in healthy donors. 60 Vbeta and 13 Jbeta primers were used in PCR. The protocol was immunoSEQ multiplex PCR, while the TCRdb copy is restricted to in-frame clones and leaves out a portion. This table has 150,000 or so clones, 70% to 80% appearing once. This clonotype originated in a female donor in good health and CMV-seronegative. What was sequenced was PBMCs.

In DNA, the CDR3 is TGTGCCAGCAGCTTCGGAGAGGGGGAGCTGTTTTTT. Its translation is CASSFGEGELFF. The rearrangement uses TRBV5-4 and TRBJ2-2; D not resolved. The CDR3 is 12 residues long. Trimming took off 2 bases at V and 8 bases at J, with 7 bases between the two ends. The V gene's germline CDR1 is SGHNT and CDR2 YYREEE (reference sequence).